This entry describes one TCR beta chain. The V segment lost 3 bases and the J segment 6 bases; nucleotides outside the gene matches: 8. Germline CDR1 MGHRA, CDR2 YSYEKL. The CDR3 sequence is 15 residues long. Libraries were prepared by immunoSEQ multiplex PCR; TCRdb keeps only in-frame clonotypes and omits some of them. Of tens of thousands of clones listed, 94% were seen once; the top ten hold around 5.9%. These data come from a study of T cell changes during pregnancy in multiple sclerosis. The source of this sequence is a female donor with multiple sclerosis, enrolled in a pregnancy study. The sequences come from CD8+ T cells from peripheral blood mononuclear cells, collected before pregnancy. The V call is TRBV4-1, the J call TRBJ2-7, with TRBD1 identical over 10 bases. DNA of the CDR3: TGCGCCAGCAGCCAGGCCGGGACAGGGGTCTCCGAGCAGTACTTC. Translation gives CASSQAGTGVSEQYF.